This T cell receptor beta chain derives from a study of T-cell reconstitution after alpha-beta-depleted transplantation in children. CDR3 length: 14 amino acids. The ends were cut back, 2 bases at V and 2 bases at J, with 10 bases in the middle. The library targeted TCRbeta and was prepared with unique molecular identifiers. TCRdb itself ran the PCR reads through MiXCR, one entry per CDR3 protein. The sample lists 210,000 or so distinct CDR3 sequences; 11% were seen once. This TCR derives from a child in the first two years of life with acute myeloid leukemia, due to receive a stem cell transplant. The J gene is TRBJ2-7, the V gene TRBV12-3 or TRBV12-4; D gene uncertain. The sequenced sample was PBMCs, obtained before TCRalphabeta/CD19-depleted stem cell transplant. DNA for the CDR3: TGTGCCAGCAGTTTATCCAGGCGCCCCTACGAGCAGTACTTC. Encoded protein: CASSLSRRPYEQYF.